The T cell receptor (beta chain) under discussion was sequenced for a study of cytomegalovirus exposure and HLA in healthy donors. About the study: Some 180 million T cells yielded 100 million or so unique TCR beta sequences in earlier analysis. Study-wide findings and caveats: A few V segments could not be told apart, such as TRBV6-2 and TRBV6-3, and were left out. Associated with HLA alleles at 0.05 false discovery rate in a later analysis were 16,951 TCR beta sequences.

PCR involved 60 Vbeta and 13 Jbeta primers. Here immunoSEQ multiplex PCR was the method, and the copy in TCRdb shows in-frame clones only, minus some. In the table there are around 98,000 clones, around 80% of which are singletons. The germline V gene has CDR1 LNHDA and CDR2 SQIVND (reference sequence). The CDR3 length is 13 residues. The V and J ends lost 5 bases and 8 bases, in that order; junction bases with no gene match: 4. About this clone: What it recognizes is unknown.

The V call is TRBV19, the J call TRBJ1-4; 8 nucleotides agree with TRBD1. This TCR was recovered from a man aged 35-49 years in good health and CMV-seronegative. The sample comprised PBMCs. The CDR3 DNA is TGTGCCAGTAGTCAGGGGGCGTGGGAAAAACTGTTTTTT. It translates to CASSQGAWEKLFF.